This entry lists 8 T cell receptor beta chains sequenced from one sample in a study of molecular identifiers for immune sequencing clone quantification. TCRdb reprocessed the PCR reads with MiXCR, giving one entry per CDR3 protein. The data show over 600,000 distinct CDR3 sequences, with nearly 20% seen just once and roughly 0.9% held by the top ten. Sequences were obtained from naive CD8+ T cells from blood, with Jurkat cell RNA spiked in. Described subset: FACS-sorted CD8+CD4-CCR7+CD45RA+ naive T cells. The receptor set was obtained from a human donor in good health. Some libraries in this study had Jurkat cell RNA spiked in.

This clonotype was detected only a few times. The chain combines TRBV4-3 with TRBJ1-1; TRBD1 aligns across 11 bases. V shed 0 bases, J shed 3 bases, and the junction held 6 bases outside the gene matches. CDR3 size: 17 residues. Germline V gives CDR1 LGHNA, CDR2 YSLEER. Written as DNA, the CDR3 is TGCGCCAGCAGCCAAGATTTGGACAGGGGGCCCGACACTGAAGCTTTCTTT. Translation gives CASSQDLDRGPDTEAFF.

This clonotype was recorded at least ten times. The chain recombines TRBV6-6 with TRBJ1-6; D might be TRBD1 (5 bases). Trimming shortened V by 0 bases and J by 14 bases, and 17 bases separated the two germline ends. This CDR3 contains 15 residues. The germline CDR1 and CDR2 sequences are MNHNY and SVGAGI (reference sequence). The CDR3 DNA reads as TGTGCCAGCAGTTACTCACCCAGGGATCGCGAGGCCCTCCACTTT. Amino acid sequence: CASSYSPRDREALHF.

At least ten counts were recorded for this clonotype. This chain links TRBV7-6 with TRBJ1-4; no definite D call. This CDR3 contains 18 residues. V was trimmed by 5 bases and J by 0 bases, leaving 19 bases between them. Germline V CDR1 and CDR2: SGHVS, FNYEAQ. The CDR3 DNA sequence: TGTGCCAGCAGCCCGTCGGTGGTGGTGGATGCAACTAATGAAAAACTGTTTTTT. Protein product: CASSPSVVVDATNEKLFF.

This clonotype has at least ten counts. The rearrangement joins TRBV6-1 to TRBJ2-7; D may correspond to TRBD1 or TRBD2 (5 bases each). This CDR3 region has 13 residues. Germline values: CDR1 MNHNS, CDR2 SASEGT. Trimming took 5 bases from V and 2 from J, leaving 10 bases between them. The CDR3 nucleotides are TGTGCCAGCAGTTTCCGGGACCCCTACGAGCAGTACTTC. Translated: CASSFRDPYEQYF.

To note about this clonotype: Possible read error: a much larger clone is one base away. This chain joins TRBV6-6 and TRBJ2-2; tentatively, D is TRBD1 or TRBD2 (7 bases each). The CDR3 consists of 15 residues. From germline, CDR1 is MNHNY and CDR2 SVGAGI (reference sequence). CDR3 region: CAGRGGYRGTGELFF. CDR3 DNA: TGTGCCGGCAGGGGGGGGTACCGTGGCACCGGGGAGCTGTTTTTT.

This clonotype was seen at least ten times. The chain is built from TRBV6-2 or TRBV6-3 and TRBJ2-1; D is ambiguous. The germline gives CDR1 MNHEY, CDR2 SVGEGT. Deletions cut 6 bases from V and 7 bases from J, with 10 bases between. The CDR3 loop spans 12 amino acids. The CDR3 loop reads CASSSLGNEQFF. The CDR3 DNA reads as TGTGCCAGCAGCTCTTTGGGGAATGAGCAGTTCTTC.

This clonotype has at least ten counts. The chain carries TRBV7-3 and TRBJ2-5; 9 nucleotides line up with TRBD1. The CDR3 covers 14 residues. The V gene's germline CDR1 is SGHTA and CDR2 FQGTGA. V shed 3 bases and J 3 bases; nucleotides not matched to a gene: 2. CDR3 nucleotides: TGTGCCAGCAGCTTGGGGACAGGGAAAGAGACCCAGTACTTC. It encodes CASSLGTGKETQYF.

This clonotype was counted at least ten times. This chain uses TRBV19 with TRBJ2-2; D is ambiguous. The CDR3 sequence is 12 residues long. Trimming took 8 bases from V and 5 from J, leaving 9 bases between them. Germline assignment: CDR1 LNHDA and CDR2 SQIVND (reference sequence). CDR3 coding DNA: TGTGCCAGTCGAACTGGGACCGGGGAGCTGTTTTTT. It translates to CASRTGTGELFF.